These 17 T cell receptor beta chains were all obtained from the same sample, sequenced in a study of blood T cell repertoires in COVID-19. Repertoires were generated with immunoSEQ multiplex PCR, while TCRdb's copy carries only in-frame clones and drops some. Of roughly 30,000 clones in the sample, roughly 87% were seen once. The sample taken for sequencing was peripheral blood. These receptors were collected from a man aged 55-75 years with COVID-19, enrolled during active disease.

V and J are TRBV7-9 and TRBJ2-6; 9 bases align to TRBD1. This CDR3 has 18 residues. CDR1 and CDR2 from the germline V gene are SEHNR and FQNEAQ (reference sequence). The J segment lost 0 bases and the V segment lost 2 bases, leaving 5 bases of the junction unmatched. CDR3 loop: CASSLSGTGLSGANVLTF. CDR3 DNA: TGTGCCAGCAGCTTATCCGGGACAGGGCTCTCTGGGGCCAACGTCCTGACTTTC.

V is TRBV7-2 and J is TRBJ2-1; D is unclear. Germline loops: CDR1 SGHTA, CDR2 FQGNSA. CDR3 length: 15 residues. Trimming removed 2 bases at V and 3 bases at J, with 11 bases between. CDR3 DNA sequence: TGTGCCAGCAGCTTAACGGTGATCGGCTACAATGAGCAGTTCTTC. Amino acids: CASSLTVIGYNEQFF.

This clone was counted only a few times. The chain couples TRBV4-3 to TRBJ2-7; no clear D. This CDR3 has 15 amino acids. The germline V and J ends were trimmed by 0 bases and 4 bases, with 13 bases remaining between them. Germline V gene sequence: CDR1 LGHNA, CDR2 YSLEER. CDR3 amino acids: CASSQESLLPYEQYF. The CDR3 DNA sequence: TGCGCCAGCAGCCAAGAGAGCCTCCTCCCGTACGAGCAGTACTTC.

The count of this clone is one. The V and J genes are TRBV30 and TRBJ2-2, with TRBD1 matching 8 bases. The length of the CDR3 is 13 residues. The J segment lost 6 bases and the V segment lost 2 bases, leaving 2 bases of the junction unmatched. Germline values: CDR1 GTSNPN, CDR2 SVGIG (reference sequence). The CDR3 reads CAWSPQGAGELFF. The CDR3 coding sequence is TGTGCCTGGAGTCCACAGGGGGCCGGGGAGCTGTTTTTT. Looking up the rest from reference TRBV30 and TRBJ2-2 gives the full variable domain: SQTIHQWPATLVQPVGSPLSLECTVEGTSNPNLYWYRQAAGRGLQLLFYSVGIGQISSEVPQNLSASRPQDRQFILSSKKLLLSDSGFYLCAWSPQGAGELFFGEGSRLTVL.

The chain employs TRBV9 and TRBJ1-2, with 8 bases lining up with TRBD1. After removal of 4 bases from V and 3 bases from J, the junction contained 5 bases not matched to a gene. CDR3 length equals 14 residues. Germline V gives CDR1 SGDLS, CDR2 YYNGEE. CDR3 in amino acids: CASSPQTGDYGYTF. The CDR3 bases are TGTGCCAGCAGCCCTCAGACAGGGGACTATGGCTACACCTTC.

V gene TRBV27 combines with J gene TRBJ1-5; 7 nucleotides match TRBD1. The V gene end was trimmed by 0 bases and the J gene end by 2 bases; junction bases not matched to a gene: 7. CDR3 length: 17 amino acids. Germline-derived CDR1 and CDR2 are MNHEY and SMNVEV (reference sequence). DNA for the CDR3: TGTGCCAGCAGTTTATCGAGGGGGCTAGGAGGCAATCAGCCCCAGCATTTT. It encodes CASSLSRGLGGNQPQHF.

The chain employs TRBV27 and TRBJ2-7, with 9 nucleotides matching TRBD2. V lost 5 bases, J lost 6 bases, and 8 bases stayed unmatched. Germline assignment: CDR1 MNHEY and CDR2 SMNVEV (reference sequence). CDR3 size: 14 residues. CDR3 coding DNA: TGTGCCAGCAGTAACTTAGCGGGAGAAGTCGAGCAGTACTTC. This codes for CASSNLAGEVEQYF.

The CDR3 region has the DNA TGTGCCAGCAGTTTATACCCAGGTTCTGGGGCCAACGTCCTGACTTTC. It translates to CASSLYPGSGANVLTF. This chain uses TRBV27 with TRBJ2-6, with D hard to call. The CDR3 contains 16 residues. From germline, CDR1 is MNHEY and CDR2 SMNVEV (reference sequence). Trimming took off 1 base at V and 1 base at J, with 8 bases between the two ends. The entire variable domain, with the rest obtained from reference TRBV27 and TRBJ2-6, is as follows: EAQVTQNPRYLITVTGKKLTVTCSQNMNHEYMSWYRQDPGLGLRQIYYSMNVEVTDKGDVPEGYKVSRKEKRNFPLILESPSPNQTSLYFCASSLYPGSGANVLTFGAGSRLTVL.

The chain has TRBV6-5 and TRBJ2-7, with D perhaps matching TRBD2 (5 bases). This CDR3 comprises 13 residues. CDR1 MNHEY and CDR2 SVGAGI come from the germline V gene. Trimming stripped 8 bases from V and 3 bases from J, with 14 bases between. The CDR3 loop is CASEPSGNYEQYF. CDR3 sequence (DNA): TGTGCCAGCGAACCCAGCGGAAACTACGAGCAGTACTTC.

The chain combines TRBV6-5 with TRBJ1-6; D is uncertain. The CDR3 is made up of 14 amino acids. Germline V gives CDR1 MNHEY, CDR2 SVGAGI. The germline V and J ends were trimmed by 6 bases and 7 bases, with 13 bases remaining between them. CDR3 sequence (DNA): TGTGCCAGCAGCCGCCCTGAGAGGAATTCACCCCTCCACTTT. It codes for CASSRPERNSPLHF.

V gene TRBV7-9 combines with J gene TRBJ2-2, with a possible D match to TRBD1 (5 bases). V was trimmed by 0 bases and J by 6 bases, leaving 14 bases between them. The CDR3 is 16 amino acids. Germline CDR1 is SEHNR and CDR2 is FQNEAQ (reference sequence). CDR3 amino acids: CASSLALGPSSGELFF. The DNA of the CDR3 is TGTGCCAGCAGCTTAGCGTTGGGGCCCTCGTCCGGGGAGCTGTTTTTT.

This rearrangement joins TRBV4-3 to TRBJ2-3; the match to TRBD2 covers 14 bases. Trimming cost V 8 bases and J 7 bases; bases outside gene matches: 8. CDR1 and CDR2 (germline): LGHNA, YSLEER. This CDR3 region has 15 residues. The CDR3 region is CASQKGTSGRNTQYF. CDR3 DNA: TGCGCCAGCCAGAAGGGGACTAGCGGGAGAAATACGCAGTATTTT.

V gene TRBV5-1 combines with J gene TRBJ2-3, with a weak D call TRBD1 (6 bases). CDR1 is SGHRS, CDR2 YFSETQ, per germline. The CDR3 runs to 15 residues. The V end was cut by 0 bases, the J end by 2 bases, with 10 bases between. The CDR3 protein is CASSLGDIHTDTQYF. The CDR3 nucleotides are TGCGCCAGCAGCTTGGGGGACATACACACAGATACGCAGTATTTT.

This chain's CDR3 is CASSYFTSGANEKLFF. The CDR3 DNA sequence: TGTGCCAGCAGTTACTTTACCTCCGGGGCTAATGAAAAACTGTTTTTT. The chain employs TRBV6-6 and TRBJ1-4; no clear D. Germline V CDR1 and CDR2: MNHNY, SVGAGI (reference sequence). V shed 1 base and J shed 3 bases, with 12 bases lying between them. This CDR3 is 16 amino acids long.

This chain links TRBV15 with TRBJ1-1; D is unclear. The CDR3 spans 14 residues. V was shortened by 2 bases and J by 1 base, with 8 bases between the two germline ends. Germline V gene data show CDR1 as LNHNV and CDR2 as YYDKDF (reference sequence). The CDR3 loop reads CATSRSMANTEAFF. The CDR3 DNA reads TGTGCCACCAGCAGATCAATGGCGAACACTGAAGCTTTCTTT. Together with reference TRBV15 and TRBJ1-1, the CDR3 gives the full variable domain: DAMVIQNPRYQVTQFGKPVTLSCSQTLNHNVMYWYQQKSSQAPKLLFHYYDKDFNNEADTPDNFQSRRPNTSFCFLDIRSPGLGDTAMYLCATSRSMANTEAFFGQGTRLTVV.

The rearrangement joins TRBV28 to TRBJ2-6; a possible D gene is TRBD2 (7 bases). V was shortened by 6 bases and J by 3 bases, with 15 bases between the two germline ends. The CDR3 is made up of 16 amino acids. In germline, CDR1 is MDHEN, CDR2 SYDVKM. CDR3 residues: CASRPGGLGGANVLTF. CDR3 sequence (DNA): TGTGCCAGCAGACCCGGGGGGCTGGGTGGGGCCAACGTCCTGACTTTC. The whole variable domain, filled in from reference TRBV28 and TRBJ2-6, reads DVKVTQSSRYLVKRTGEKVFLECVQDMDHENMFWYRQDPGLGLRLIYFSYDVKMKEKGDIPEGYSVSREKKERFSLILESASTNQTSMYLCASRPGGLGGANVLTFGAGSRLTVL.

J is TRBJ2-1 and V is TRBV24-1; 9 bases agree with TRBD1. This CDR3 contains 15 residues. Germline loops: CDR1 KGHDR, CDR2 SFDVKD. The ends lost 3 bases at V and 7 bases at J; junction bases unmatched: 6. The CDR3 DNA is TGTGCCACCAGTGATCCGGGACAGGGTCCTAATGAGCAGTTCTTC. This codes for CATSDPGQGPNEQFF.